These T cell receptor beta chains were read from a single sample in a study of human T cells and chemical hapten exposure. Using its own MiXCR run on the RACE reads, TCRdb lists one record per CDR3 protein. Of 150,000 to 200,000 distinct CDR3 sequences in the sample, about a fifth are singletons; the top ten hold about 7%. Sequences were derived from whole blood, sampled in connection with sensitization to the hapten diphenylcyclopropenone (DPC). These receptors originate from a woman in her 50s with alopecia areata. Some clones in this sample may be carry-over from other donors' samples. Each CDR3 is given with its conserved first and last residue. The order of the fields is J gene, clone size, V gene, D gene, CDR3 DNA, CDR3 protein. D genes are given only for firm matches. Rows may omit the clone size; those that give it use once, few, many or a size class.

TRBJ1-1 few TRBV5-1 - TGCGCCAGCAGAACTCAAGGGGGAAACACTGAAGCTTTCTTT CASRTQGGNTEAFF
TRBJ1-3 few TRBV3-1 - TGTGCCAGCAGCCATAGGAGGGGAAGCTCTGGAAACACCATATATTTT CASSHRRGSSGNTIYF
TRBJ2-7 - TRBV20-1 TRBD1 TGCAGTGCTAGAGATCACGGACAGGCCATCTACGAGCAGTACTTC CSARDHGQAIYEQYF
TRBJ2-3 - TRBV4-1 - TGCGCCAGCAGCCAAGCCCTTGACAGCACGAAAGAGCAGTATTTT CASSQALDSTKEQYF
TRBJ2-3 many TRBV27 TRBD2 TGTGCCAGCAGTTTATTCGGGAGGGCCTTCACAGATACGCAGTATTTT CASSLFGRAFTDTQYF
TRBJ1-5 - TRBV19 TRBD1 TGTGCCAGTAGTATCATGGGCAGGGGGCCAGACAATCAGCCCCAGCATTTT CASSIMGRGPDNQPQHF
TRBJ1-2 few TRBV28 TRBD1 TGTGCCACCACGGACAGGGGGATTTTTGGCTACACCTTC CATTDRGIFGYTF
TRBJ2-3 few TRBV5-1 TRBD2 TGCGCCAGCAGGCAACTAGCGGGATCAGGAGATACGCAGTATTTT CASRQLAGSGDTQYF
TRBJ2-7 - TRBV20-1 - TGCAGTGCTAGGGGAGGGGGCTACGAGCAGTACTTC CSARGGGYEQYF
TRBJ2-5 - TRBV10-1 - TGCGCCAGCAGTGAGTCGGGGGACTTTCAAGAGACCCAGTACTTC CASSESGDFQETQYF
TRBJ2-5 - TRBV20-1 TRBD2 TGCAGTGCCACCCGGCGGACTAGCAGACTGGAGACCCAGTACTTC CSATRRTSRLETQYF
TRBJ2-7 - TRBV27 - TGTGCCAGCAGTTTATCGTGGGGGGCGGAGCCCTCCTACGAGCAGTACTTC CASSLSWGAEPSYEQYF
TRBJ2-1 - TRBV20-1 - TGCAGTGCCGACTGGCTTCGCTCCTACAATGAGCAGTTCTTC CSADWLRSYNEQFF
TRBJ2-3 - TRBV20-1 - TGCAGTGCCCAATGGCAGAGGCCTAGCACAGATACGCAGTATTTT CSAQWQRPSTDTQYF
TRBJ2-1 few TRBV5-1 TRBD1 TGCGCCAGCAGCCCAGGGGGAATCTCCTACAATGAGCAGTTCTTC CASSPGGISYNEQFF
TRBJ2-7 - TRBV6-2/TRBV6-3 TRBD2 TGTGCCAGCAGTGGAGGACTAGCGGGAGGGCCTAGATACGAGCAGTACTTC CASSGGLAGGPRYEQYF
TRBJ2-6 - TRBV5-1 - TGCGCCAGCAGCTTGGTTCTGGGGACTGGGGCCAACGTCCTGACTTTC CASSLVLGTGANVLTF
TRBJ2-1 few TRBV9 - TGTGCCAGCAGCGTAGACCCAAGGGGCAATGAGCAGTTCTTC CASSVDPRGNEQFF
TRBJ2-1 few TRBV5-1 - TGCGCCAGCAGCAGCAACACTAACAATGAGCAGTTCTTC CASSSNTNNEQFF
TRBJ2-1 - TRBV9 TRBD2 TGTGCCAGCAGCGTAGAAAGCGGGAGGGTAAATGAGCAGTTCTTC CASSVESGRVNEQFF
TRBJ2-5 - TRBV29-1 TRBD2 TGCAGCGCGGGGGGAGGAGAGACCCAGTACTTC CSAGGGETQYF
TRBJ1-1 few TRBV27 - TGTGCCAGCACCCCCGGAGGGGCGGTCACTGAAGCTTTCTTT CASTPGGAVTEAFF
TRBJ1-2 - TRBV3-1 - TGTGCCAGCAGCCAAGGTTCACTTAACAGGGAGAACTATGGCTACACCTTC CASSQGSLNRENYGYTF
TRBJ2-7 many TRBV18 TRBD1 TGTGCCACCGGGGACAGACCCCCCTACGAGCAGTACTTC CATGDRPPYEQYF
TRBJ2-1 - TRBV2 TRBD2 TGTGCCAGCAGTCGGGGACTAGCGGGAGTAAGTCATGAGCAGTTCTTC CASSRGLAGVSHEQFF
TRBJ1-4 - TRBV20-1 TRBD1 TGCAGTGCTACGAGAGGGACAGGGAGGGAGAAAAATGAAAAACTGTTTTTT CSATRGTGREKNEKLFF